The 3 T cell receptor beta chains in this list originate from one sample, sequenced in a study of blood T cells in healthy people across ages. Primed by a sample-barcoded 5' primer and a J-beta primer mix, a second PCR proceeded for about 7 to 11 cycles. MiXCR was run by TCRdb on the 5' RACE reads, yielding one entry per CDR3 protein. The profile shows about 1,600,000 distinct CDR3 sequences, roughly 45% of them singletons. The sample taken for sequencing was blood. The receptor set was obtained from a woman aged 18 to 35 in good health.

In its sample, this clonotype was seen many times. The CDR3 reads CASRDRDTQYF. CDR3 in DNA: TGTGCCAGCAGAGACAGGGATACGCAGTATTTT. The genes are TRBV12-3 or TRBV12-4 and TRBJ2-3; D perhaps matches TRBD1 (6 bases). This CDR3 has 11 residues. V lost 6 bases and J lost 6, with 7 bases in between.

This clonotype was seen a handful of times. The chain links TRBV7-2 to TRBJ2-5; 11 nucleotides align to TRBD2. CDR3 length: 15 amino acids. Per germline, CDR1 SGHTA and CDR2 FQGNSA. Trimming at V came to 4 bases and at J to 11 bases, leaving 12 bases not matched to a gene. CDR3 loop: CASSSGLAVYNEQYF. CDR3 sequence (DNA): TGTGCCAGCAGCTCGGGACTAGCGGTCTACAATGAGCAGTACTTC. Full variable domain (rest looked up from reference TRBV7-2 and TRBJ2-5): GAGVSQSPSNKVTEKGKDVELRCDPISGHTALYWYRQSLGQGLEFLIYFQGNSAPDKSGLPSDRFSAERTGGSVSTLTIQRTQQEDSAVYLCASSSGLAVYNEQYFGPGTRLLVL.

V is TRBV6-5 and J is TRBJ2-5; D not certain. The better agreement between TRBJ2-7 and the DNA end casts doubt on the J call. CDR1 is MNHEY, CDR2 SVGAGI, per germline. The CDR3 covers 13 residues. This CDR3 is CASSYRTDREQYF. The CDR3 DNA reads as TGTGCCAGCAGTTACCGTACGGACCGCGAGCAGTACTTC.